This T cell receptor beta chain appears in the sequencing data of a study of cytomegalovirus exposure and HLA in healthy donors. The study, taken as a whole, reports: A likely sequencing artifact accounted for one observed cluster of highly shared sequence variants. 87-base-pair reads could not separate some V segments, including TRBV6-2 and TRBV6-3. A later analysis linked 15,000 to 20,000 TCR beta sequences to HLA alleles at 0.05 false discovery rate. With later analysis, a missense DCLRE1C variant became linked to TCR beta V- and J-gene trimming.

Note on this clone: Its antigen is not identified.

The CDR3 loop spans 14 amino acids. V was trimmed by 4 bases and J by 4 bases, leaving 14 bases between them. Per the germline V gene, CDR1 is SGHKS and CDR2 is YYEKEE (reference sequence). Amplification used 60 Vbeta primers and 13 Jbeta primers. Repertoires were generated with immunoSEQ multiplex PCR, while TCRdb's copy carries only in-frame clones and drops some. The profile shows 150,000 to 200,000 clones, roughly 87% of them singletons. Sequenced: PBMCs. This receptor was taken from a girl less than two years old in good health and CMV-seronegative. This chain links TRBV5-5 with TRBJ2-5, with D perhaps matching TRBD2 (6 bases). Here the CDR3 DNA reads TGTGCCAGCAGCCCTCGGGGGAACGGAGAGACCCAGTACTTC. This gives the protein CASSPRGNGETQYF.